Listed here is a single T cell receptor beta chain. The antigen is not known. This specimen comes from a study of shared clonotypes between healthy human individuals. Every contributor of samples was a Caucasian grown-up residing in Nashville, Tennessee. Study-wide findings and caveats: Blood was the sole source, and tissue repertoires probably differ.

There are 14 residues in the CDR3. V was clipped by 5 bases and J by 4 bases, with 14 bases between them. The V gene's germline CDR1 is KGHSH and CDR2 LQKENI. Produced via immunoSEQ multiplex PCR; TCRdb's table is partial and in-frame only. The sample holds approximately 350,000 clones, approximately 74% seen once. This sequence was found in a young man in good health. Sequenced: memory CD4+ T cells sorted from blood. Subset defined: CD45RA-negative fraction. The chain is built from TRBV18 and TRBJ2-5; D gene ambiguous. The CDR3 DNA is TGTGCCAGCTCATCCAACTGGGGTGCAGAGACCCAGTACTTC. Residues: CASSSNWGAETQYF. Looking up the rest from reference TRBV18 and TRBJ2-5 gives the full variable domain: NAGVMQNPRHLVRRRGQEARLRCSPMKGHSHVYWYRQLPEEGLKFMVYLQKENIIDESGMPKERFSAEFPKEGPSILRIQQVVRGDSAAYFCASSSNWGAETQYFGPGTRLLVL.